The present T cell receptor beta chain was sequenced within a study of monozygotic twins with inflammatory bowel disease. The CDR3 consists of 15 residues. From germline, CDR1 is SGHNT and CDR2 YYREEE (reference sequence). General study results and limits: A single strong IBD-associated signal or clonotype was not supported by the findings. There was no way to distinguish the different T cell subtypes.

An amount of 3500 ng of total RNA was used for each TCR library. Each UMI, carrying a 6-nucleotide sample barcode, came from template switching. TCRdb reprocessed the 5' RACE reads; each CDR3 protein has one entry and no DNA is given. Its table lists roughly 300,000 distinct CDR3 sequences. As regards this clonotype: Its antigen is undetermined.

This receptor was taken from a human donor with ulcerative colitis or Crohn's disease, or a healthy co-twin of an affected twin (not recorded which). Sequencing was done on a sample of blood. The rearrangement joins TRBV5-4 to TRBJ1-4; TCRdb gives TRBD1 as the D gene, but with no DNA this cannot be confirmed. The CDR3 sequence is CASSWGQGTNEKLFF.